This T cell receptor beta chain was documented in a study of human T cells and chemical hapten exposure (dated by TCRdb to the early 2020s). With respect to the entire study: For sensitization, 2% DPC in acetone was applied to a roughly 2 cm by roughly 2 cm area of upper inner arm skin. Weekly therapeutic DPC doses were additionally applied to the scalp of patients throughout the approximately 24-week study period. Patch testing was done on the upper back using Finn chambers containing 0.01% DPC, and results were scored after 6 days according to International Contact Dermatitis Research Group standards. Alopecia areata with under or over 50% scalp involvement, alopecia totalis and alopecia universalis were represented in the patient cohort, which was mostly female. Libraries were combined into a pool for sequencing, and differences in TCR yield between samples came mainly from small differences in library volumes within the pool. The study tracked peripheral blood TCR repertoire changes in vivo during primary and secondary sensitization to the hapten diphenylcyclopropenone (DPC) in alopecia patients. Blood samples were taken from patients before sensitization (week 0) and then at 2, 6 and about 24 weeks after DPC sensitization. Roughly 30 alopecia patients gave blood for TCR sequencing at one to four time points (pre-sensitization, 2, 6 and 24 weeks).

The CDR3, from cysteine to phenylalanine, totals 12 residues. Only the CDR3 DNA stays, 36 bases, in frame from base 1. The germline V gene sets CDR1 to SQVTM and CDR2 to ANQGSEA. V lost 4 bases and J lost 8 bases, and the count of bases not matched to a germline gene is 2. This clonotype has more than one count but fewer than ten. Its cognate antigen has yet to be identified. Base qualities are not recorded, but no much larger clone differs from it by a single base. The receptor library was made with RACE. Sequencer: NextSeq 500. During library preparation, unique molecular identifiers were attached to individual cDNA molecules so that TCRs could be counted quantitatively and reproducibly. Each blood RNA sample was used to sequence both TCR alpha and TCR beta chains. As for how the authors treated the data: The median number of TCRs per sample was 85,000 to 100,000, ranging from roughly 23,224 to 700,000. V, J and CDR3 annotation of the TCR reads was performed with the Decombinator software suite. For the PS versus PT1 abundance plots, all samples were subsampled to the same number of TCRs (28,000). Expanded TCRs were defined as absent before sensitization and observed at least eight times at the 2-week time point. TCRdb reran the public reads through fastp at Q25 and MiXCR, keeping productive beta chains. Every entry covers one CDR3 protein and lists the most common genes and DNA from its rows. The V and J calls and clone size are TCRdb's, not the authors'. Present in this sample are around 92,000 distinct CDR3 sequences, under 14% of which were seen just once. The ten largest clones represent around 3.3% of the sample.

Sample time point, as interpreted from the label and publication: pre-sensitization, week 0. The intended sense of this specimen's treatment or condition label: therapeutic diphenylcyclopropenone sensitization with weekly scalp DPC. At each patch-test visit, blood was drawn before the patch test was applied. Patients were considered eligible if aged 18 to 70, diagnosed with alopecia and deemed suitable for DPC therapy, and patients were excluded if pregnant. Total RNA was isolated from unfractionated whole blood collected in Tempus Blood RNA tubes. Beyond this particular receptor, the publication reports: The number of PT1 expanded TCRs positively correlated with patch test score, significant at thresholds 8, 16 and 32 but not 4. After repeated subsampling, the strength of the expansion versus patch-test correlation and the threshold at which it became significant changed. Compared with pre-sensitization or healthy control sets, expanded TCRs formed significantly more large CDR3 similarity clusters, which is consistent with antigen-driven responses. All patients had alopecia, a presumed autoimmune disease, so their immune response might differ from that of healthy individuals. No change with DPC sensitization was found in the number of TCRs above 1 in 1000 frequency, and no evidence of global repertoire structure alterations was found.

This clonotype was sampled from a woman aged 55-69 years with alopecia areata. Some clones in this sample may be carry-over from other donors' samples. The rearranged segments are TRBV29-1 and TRBJ2-1, and TRBD1 aligns with 10 junction nucleotides. This specimen was whole blood, taken in connection with sensitization to the hapten diphenylcyclopropenone (DPC). The CDR3 region reads CSVVGTGDEQFF. The nucleotide sequence is given as TGCAGCGTTGTGGGGACAGGGGATGAGCAGTTCTTC.